This TCR beta chain was sequenced for a study of blood T cell repertoires in COVID-19. Study background: The United States, Italy and Spain supplied acute and convalescent COVID-19 samples.

Assay: immunoSEQ multiplex PCR; the TCRdb copy retains only in-frame clones and omits some. Among about 330,000 clones, roughly nine tenths were seen once, and the ten largest hold around a sixth. This clone was seen a single time. The V end was cut by 2 bases, the J end by 4 bases, with 7 bases between. The CDR3 runs to 13 residues. CDR1 SGHTA and CDR2 FQGNSA come from the germline V gene. This receptor was taken from a woman aged 25 to 39 who had recovered from COVID-19. The chain recombines TRBV7-2 with TRBJ2-3; weak D call: TRBD2 (5 bases). The sequencing sample was made of PBMCs or T cells enriched from blood (not recorded which). CDR3 loop: CASSLLASDTQYF. DNA for the CDR3: TGTGCCAGCAGCTTACTAGCATCAGATACGCAGTATTTT.